The 22 T cell receptor beta chains presented below share a single source sample, sequenced in a study of blood T cell repertoires in COVID-19 (dated by TCRdb to 2019 to 2021). Library prep was done by the immunoSEQ multiplex PCR assay. Not all clones reach the TCRdb copy of this immuneACCESS table, which keeps in-frame sequences only. Checked studies attribute under half of the gap to unresolved V genes and leave the rest unexplained. This sample comprises around 200,000 clones, approximately 80% of them detected only once. The ten largest account for about 14% of the sample. Source material: peripheral blood. The source is a woman between 65 and 79 years old with COVID-19, enrolled during active disease.

This sequence joins TRBV3-1 (or the pseudogene TRBV3-2) and TRBJ2-6; possible D gene TRBD1, 6 bases. Germline assignment: CDR1 LGHDT and CDR2 YNNKEL (reference sequence). The length of the CDR3 is 17 residues. V lost 2 bases and J lost 3, with 14 bases in between. The CDR3 reads CASSQPKTGFGANVLTF. The CDR3 DNA reads as TGTGCCAGCAGCCAACCTAAAACAGGGTTTGGGGCCAACGTCCTGACTTTC.

The chain couples TRBV3-1 (or the pseudogene TRBV3-2) to TRBJ2-1; a weak D match, TRBD2 (7 bases). V was clipped by 5 bases and J by 6 bases, with 17 bases between them. The CDR3 loop spans 15 amino acids. Per germline, CDR1 LGHDT and CDR2 YNNKEL (reference sequence). The CDR3, as DNA: TGTGCCAGCAGCTTCCGTATGGGGGGGCTCAATGAGCAGTTCTTC. Translation: CASSFRMGGLNEQFF.

The rearrangement links TRBV28 to TRBJ2-7; 10 bases align to TRBD2. Germline V gene data show CDR1 as MDHEN and CDR2 as SYDVKM. CDR3 length: 14 amino acids. Trimming removed 7 bases from V and 3 bases from J; junction bases left unmatched: 6. The CDR3, as DNA: TGTGCCAGCAATACACTAGCGGGATACTACGAGCAGTACTTC. Translating gives CASNTLAGYYEQYF.

CDR3 region: CAARDRDNSPLHF. The CDR3 nucleotides are TGTGCCGCAAGGGACAGGGATAATTCACCCCTCCACTTT. The rearrangement joins TRBV10-3 to TRBJ1-6; 9 bases align to TRBD1. V shed 11 bases, J shed 5 bases, and the junction held 4 bases outside the gene matches. Per the germline V gene, CDR1 is ENHRY and CDR2 is SYGVKD. This CDR3 contains 13 residues.

The chain couples TRBV28 to TRBJ1-2; 9 bases match TRBD1. Looked up from germline, CDR1 is MDHEN and CDR2 is SYDVKM. The CDR3 is 14 residues long. V trimming: 7 bases; J trimming: 5 bases; junction bases outside the gene matches: 8. Here the CDR3 DNA reads TGTGCCAGCAAGATGACAGGGGGTCCGTATGGCTACACCTTC. Translation gives CASKMTGGPYGYTF.

The chain is built from TRBV30 and TRBJ2-1; maybe TRBD1 (5 bases). This CDR3 is built from 16 residues. CDR1 GTSNPN and CDR2 SVGIG come from the germline V gene (reference sequence). V shed 1 base and J shed 1 base, with 14 bases lying between them. In DNA, the CDR3 is TGTGCCTGGAGTGCGTACCGGCAGGGTTCCTACAATGAGCAGTTCTTC. Protein sequence: CAWSAYRQGSYNEQFF.

V gene TRBV28 combines with J gene TRBJ1-1; 7 bases match TRBD1. The V segment lost 8 bases and the J segment 5 bases; nucleotides outside the gene matches: 8. Germline-derived CDR1 and CDR2 are MDHEN and SYDVKM. This CDR3 contains 13 residues. CDR3 in DNA: TGTGCCAGCGACAGGGACAGACGGACTGAAGCTTTCTTT. This sequence encodes CASDRDRRTEAFF. Full variable domain (rest looked up from reference TRBV28 and TRBJ1-1): DVKVTQSSRYLVKRTGEKVFLECVQDMDHENMFWYRQDPGLGLRLIYFSYDVKMKEKGDIPEGYSVSREKKERFSLILESASTNQTSMYLCASDRDRRTEAFFGQGTRLTVV.

The V and J genes are TRBV19 and TRBJ1-6; no reliable D call. Per germline, CDR1 LNHDA and CDR2 SQIVND (reference sequence). V lost 3 bases and J lost 5, with 11 bases in between. CDR3 length: 15 amino acids. The CDR3 DNA follows: TGTGCCAGTAGTATCGCGGGCCAAAATAATTCACCCCTCCACTTT. It encodes CASSIAGQNNSPLHF.

The chain is built from TRBV3-1 (or the pseudogene TRBV3-2) and TRBJ2-1; 10 bases match TRBD1. The CDR3 consists of 16 residues. Unmatched junction bases numbered 6, after V lost 1 base and J lost 6 bases. Germline CDR1 and CDR2: LGHDT and YNNKEL (reference sequence). This chain's CDR3 is CASSQAIGQGVNEQFF. As DNA, the CDR3 is TGTGCCAGCAGCCAAGCTATTGGACAGGGGGTCAATGAGCAGTTCTTC.

This chain joins TRBV19 and TRBJ1-5; D uncertain. Germline V CDR1 and CDR2: LNHDA, SQIVND (reference sequence). V shed 7 bases and J shed 0 bases, with 10 bases lying between them. This CDR3 has 14 residues. In DNA, the CDR3 is TGTGCCAGTACCATGGGCATTAGCAATCAGCCCCAGCATTTT. Amino acids: CASTMGISNQPQHF.

The chain joins TRBV29-1 to TRBJ1-1; TRBD1 agrees at 8 bases. Germline lookup yields CDR1 SQVTM and CDR2 ANQGSEA. The ends lost 4 bases at V and 10 bases at J; junction bases unmatched: 8. The CDR3 covers 12 residues. For the CDR3, the DNA is TGCAGCGTTGGGTCACAGGGGGTAGGAGCTTTCTTT. Protein: CSVGSQGVGAFF. Complete variable domain (other parts from reference TRBV29-1 and TRBJ1-1): SAVISQKPSRDICQRGTSLTIQCQVDSQVTMMFWYRQQPGQSLTLIATANQGSEATYESGFVIDKFPISRPNLTFSTLTVSNMSPEDSSIYLCSVGSQGVGAFFGQGTRLTVV.

This chain connects TRBV28 to TRBJ1-2; D unresolved. This CDR3 is built from 18 residues. Trimming left V 7 bases short and J 5 bases short, with 29 bases between. Germline assignment: CDR1 MDHEN and CDR2 SYDVKM. CDR3 loop: CASKPEGTANIYPYGYTF. The CDR3 DNA is TGTGCCAGCAAACCGGAGGGTACAGCTAATATCTACCCTTATGGCTACACCTTC.

The chain joins TRBV7-9 to TRBJ1-5, with D unresolved. V lost 5 bases and J 4 bases, leaving 21 bases between the germline ends. The CDR3 is 17 residues long. Germline-derived CDR1 and CDR2 are SEHNR and FQNEAQ (reference sequence). For the CDR3, the DNA is TGTGCCAGCAGCCTATCTGGGGAGGGTTGTTGGAATCAGCCCCAGCATTTT. Its translation: CASSLSGEGCWNQPQHF.

The rearrangement uses TRBV19 and TRBJ2-1, with 7 bases matching TRBD1. Germline trimming cut 7 bases from V and 8 bases from J; bases unmatched to any gene: 17. This CDR3 region has 16 residues. Per the germline V gene, CDR1 is LNHDA and CDR2 is SQIVND (reference sequence). The CDR3 region is CASTPTGAAARDEQFF. The CDR3 region has the DNA TGTGCCAGTACTCCAACAGGGGCCGCGGCCCGGGATGAGCAGTTCTTC.

The V and J genes are TRBV6-5 and TRBJ2-5; D possibly corresponds to TRBD1 (6 bases). This CDR3 is built from 15 residues. The germline CDR1 and CDR2 sequences are MNHEY and SVGAGI. V shed 4 bases and J shed 1 base, with 13 bases lying between them. This CDR3 is CASSSPGHSQETQYF. Here the CDR3 DNA reads TGTGCCAGCAGTTCACCGGGACATAGCCAAGAGACCCAGTACTTC.

The chain uses TRBV2 and TRBJ2-3; D ambiguous. The CDR3 is 14 amino acids. Trimming left V 11 bases short and J 3 bases short, with 18 bases between. The germline CDR1 and CDR2 sequences are SNHLY and FYNNEI. Here the CDR3 reads CAASEAFLTDTQYF. The CDR3 coding sequence is TGTGCCGCCAGCGAGGCTTTTCTAACAGATACGCAGTATTTT.

The chain carries TRBV30 and TRBJ1-1; D is perhaps TRBD1 (6 bases). Germline values: CDR1 GTSNPN, CDR2 SVGIG (reference sequence). Deletions cut 4 bases from V and 1 base from J, with 10 bases between. This CDR3 region has 13 residues. The DNA for the CDR3 is TGTGCCTGGAATGGACAGCCGAACACTGAAGCTTTCTTT. This gives the protein CAWNGQPNTEAFF.

V is TRBV19 and J is TRBJ1-3; D might be TRBD1 (5 bases). CDR3 length: 16 residues. Germline V CDR1 and CDR2: LNHDA, SQIVND (reference sequence). V dropped 0 bases and J dropped 0 bases, with 9 bases sitting between them. The CDR3 is CASSIERGLSGNTIYF. The DNA for the CDR3 is TGTGCCAGTAGTATAGAGCGGGGACTCTCTGGAAACACCATATATTTT.

The CDR3: CASRLKLAGEETQYF. In nucleotides, the CDR3 is TGTGCCAGCAGACTCAAACTAGCGGGAGAAGAGACCCAGTACTTC. The rearrangement joins TRBV2 to TRBJ2-5; 11 positions agree with TRBD2. The germline CDR1 and CDR2 sequences are SNHLY and FYNNEI. The CDR3 is 15 amino acids. The junction had 6 bases not matched to a gene; V was cut back by 6 bases and J by 3 bases.

This clone was counted between two and nine times. The chain carries TRBV7-8 and TRBJ1-3, with unresolved D. Germline CDR1 and CDR2: SGHVS and FQNEAQ. V was clipped by 4 bases and J by 4 bases, with 17 bases between them. The CDR3 extends over 16 amino acids. The CDR3 loop is CASSSRRGKLGNTIYF. The CDR3 DNA follows: TGTGCCAGCAGCTCACGTAGAGGGAAATTAGGAAACACCATATATTTT.

The gene calls are TRBV9 and TRBJ2-2; weak D call: TRBD1 (5 bases). This CDR3 contains 16 residues. Germline values: CDR1 SGDLS, CDR2 YYNGEE. The V end lost 0 bases, the J end lost 5 bases, and 14 bases lay between the germline ends. CDR3 amino acids: CASSVDGGARTGELFF. DNA for the CDR3: TGTGCCAGCAGCGTAGATGGTGGGGCGCGTACCGGGGAGCTGTTTTTT.

CDR3 nucleotides: TGTGCCAGTAGTATGGTCGGGGGGGACTATGGCTACACCTTC. This gives the protein CASSMVGGDYGYTF. This sequence joins TRBV19 and TRBJ1-2, with D tentatively TRBD1 (5 bases). This CDR3 spans 14 amino acids. The V and J ends lost 3 bases and 3 bases respectively, with 11 bases between them. Germline CDR1 reads LNHDA; CDR2 reads SQIVND (reference sequence).